Each of the 10 T cell receptor beta chains below was sequenced from the same sample in a study of T cell changes during pregnancy in multiple sclerosis. Libraries were prepared by immunoSEQ multiplex PCR; TCRdb keeps only in-frame clonotypes and omits some of them. The profile shows approximately 59,000 clones, under 95% of them singletons. Sequences were derived from peripheral blood, sampled in the third trimester of pregnancy. These receptors were collected from a female donor in good health, enrolled as a control in a pregnancy study.

The chain combines TRBV7-2 with TRBJ2-1; the D is unclear. With 1 base removed from V and 0 bases from J, the gap between germline ends came to 7 bases. This CDR3 spans 15 amino acids. The germline V gene encodes CDR1 SGHTA and CDR2 FQGNSA. The CDR3 loop reads CASSLGVTSYNEQFF. CDR3 nucleotides: TGTGCCAGCAGCTTAGGAGTAACCTCCTACAATGAGCAGTTCTTC.

The rearrangement links TRBV2 to TRBJ1-2; D gene unclear. Trimming left V 4 bases short and J 3 bases short, with 9 bases between. In germline, CDR1 is SNHLY, CDR2 FYNNEI. This CDR3 region has 13 residues. The CDR3 coding sequence is TGTGCCAGCAGTGTCCCCCGGGACTATGGCTACACCTTC. The encoded protein is CASSVPRDYGYTF.

This rearrangement joins TRBV15 to TRBJ1-2; the match to TRBD1 covers 8 bases. With 0 bases clipped from V and 6 bases from J, the junction kept 12 bases outside the gene matches. CDR1 LNHNV and CDR2 YYDKDF come from the germline V gene (reference sequence). The CDR3 contains 17 residues. The CDR3 coding sequence is TGTGCCACCAGCAGAGATGTAGAGCCTCAGGGGGCGGATGGCTACACCTTC. Protein sequence: CATSRDVEPQGADGYTF.

V gene TRBV28 combines with J gene TRBJ2-3; unclear D gene. Deletions cut 5 bases from V and 1 base from J, with 16 bases between. The CDR3 is made up of 16 amino acids. The germline CDR1 and CDR2 sequences are MDHEN and SYDVKM. CDR3 protein: CASSPSRPSRTDTQYF. The CDR3 DNA is TGTGCCAGCAGTCCCTCGAGGCCTTCCCGCACAGATACGCAGTATTTT. The variable domain in full, with the rest retrieved from reference TRBV28 and TRBJ2-3, is DVKVTQSSRYLVKRTGEKVFLECVQDMDHENMFWYRQDPGLGLRLIYFSYDVKMKEKGDIPEGYSVSREKKERFSLILESASTNQTSMYLCASSPSRPSRTDTQYFGPGTRLTVL.

The CDR3 nucleotides are TGTGCCAGCAGGGACTACCCCTCCTACGAGCAGTACTTC. Translating gives CASRDYPSYEQYF. The V call is TRBV7-2, the J call TRBJ2-7; D possibly corresponds to TRBD2 (6 bases). Germline V gene lookup returns CDR1 SGHTA and CDR2 FQGNSA. Trimming took off 6 bases at V and 0 bases at J, with 9 bases between the two ends. There are 13 residues in the CDR3. Combining the CDR3 with reference TRBV7-2 and TRBJ2-7 gives the whole variable domain GAGVSQSPSNKVTEKGKDVELRCDPISGHTALYWYRQSLGQGLEFLIYFQGNSAPDKSGLPSDRFSAERTGGSVSTLTIQRTQQEDSAVYLCASRDYPSYEQYFGPGTRLTVT.

This clone was seen more than once but under ten times. The chain is built from TRBV6-5 and TRBJ1-2, with 10 bases fitting TRBD1. Germline CDR1 and CDR2: MNHEY and SVGAGI. V lost 0 bases and J lost 10; bases outside the gene matches: 11. This CDR3 has 16 amino acids. The CDR3 spells CASSYSIVTGGGFYTF. CDR3 nucleotides: TGTGCCAGCAGTTACTCGATTGTGACAGGGGGCGGTTTCTACACCTTC.

This chain connects TRBV5-4 to TRBJ1-6; 7 bases agree with TRBD1. CDR1 is SGHNT, CDR2 YYREEE, per germline (reference sequence). The CDR3 is 16 amino acids. Trimming removed 1 base from V and 7 bases from J; junction bases left unmatched: 8. The CDR3 DNA follows: TGTGCCAGCAGCTTGACACGGGGACAGAAGAATTCACCCCTCCACTTT. Encoded protein: CASSLTRGQKNSPLHF.

V and J are TRBV28 and TRBJ2-7; 9 bases match TRBD1. V lost 10 bases to trimming and J lost 3 bases; unmatched junction nucleotides: 10. This CDR3 region has 14 residues. Germline-derived CDR1 and CDR2 are MDHEN and SYDVKM. The CDR3: CATIAGTGRYEQYF. CDR3 coding DNA: TGTGCCACCATAGCCGGGACAGGGCGCTACGAGCAGTACTTC.

Notes on this clone: This CDR3 is also generated by other DNA sequences in the sample. The chain is built from TRBV11-2 and TRBJ2-3, with 9 bases matching TRBD1. The junction had 3 bases not matched to a gene; V was cut back by 5 bases and J by 3 bases. CDR1 SGHAT and CDR2 FQNNGV come from the germline V gene. CDR3 length: 14 residues. CDR3 residues: CASSLDRGTDTQYF. In nucleotides, the CDR3 is TGTGCCAGCAGCCTGGACAGGGGAACAGATACGCAGTATTTT.

This chain uses TRBV11-3 with TRBJ2-2; D may be TRBD2 (6 bases). Germline CDR1 is SGHNT and CDR2 is YENEEA. The CDR3 is 15 residues long. V lost 5 bases and J 5 bases, leaving 15 bases between the germline ends. CDR3 amino acids: CASSQRFGGTGELFF. CDR3 sequence (DNA): TGTGCCAGCAGCCAACGGTTCGGGGGAACCGGGGAGCTGTTTTTT.